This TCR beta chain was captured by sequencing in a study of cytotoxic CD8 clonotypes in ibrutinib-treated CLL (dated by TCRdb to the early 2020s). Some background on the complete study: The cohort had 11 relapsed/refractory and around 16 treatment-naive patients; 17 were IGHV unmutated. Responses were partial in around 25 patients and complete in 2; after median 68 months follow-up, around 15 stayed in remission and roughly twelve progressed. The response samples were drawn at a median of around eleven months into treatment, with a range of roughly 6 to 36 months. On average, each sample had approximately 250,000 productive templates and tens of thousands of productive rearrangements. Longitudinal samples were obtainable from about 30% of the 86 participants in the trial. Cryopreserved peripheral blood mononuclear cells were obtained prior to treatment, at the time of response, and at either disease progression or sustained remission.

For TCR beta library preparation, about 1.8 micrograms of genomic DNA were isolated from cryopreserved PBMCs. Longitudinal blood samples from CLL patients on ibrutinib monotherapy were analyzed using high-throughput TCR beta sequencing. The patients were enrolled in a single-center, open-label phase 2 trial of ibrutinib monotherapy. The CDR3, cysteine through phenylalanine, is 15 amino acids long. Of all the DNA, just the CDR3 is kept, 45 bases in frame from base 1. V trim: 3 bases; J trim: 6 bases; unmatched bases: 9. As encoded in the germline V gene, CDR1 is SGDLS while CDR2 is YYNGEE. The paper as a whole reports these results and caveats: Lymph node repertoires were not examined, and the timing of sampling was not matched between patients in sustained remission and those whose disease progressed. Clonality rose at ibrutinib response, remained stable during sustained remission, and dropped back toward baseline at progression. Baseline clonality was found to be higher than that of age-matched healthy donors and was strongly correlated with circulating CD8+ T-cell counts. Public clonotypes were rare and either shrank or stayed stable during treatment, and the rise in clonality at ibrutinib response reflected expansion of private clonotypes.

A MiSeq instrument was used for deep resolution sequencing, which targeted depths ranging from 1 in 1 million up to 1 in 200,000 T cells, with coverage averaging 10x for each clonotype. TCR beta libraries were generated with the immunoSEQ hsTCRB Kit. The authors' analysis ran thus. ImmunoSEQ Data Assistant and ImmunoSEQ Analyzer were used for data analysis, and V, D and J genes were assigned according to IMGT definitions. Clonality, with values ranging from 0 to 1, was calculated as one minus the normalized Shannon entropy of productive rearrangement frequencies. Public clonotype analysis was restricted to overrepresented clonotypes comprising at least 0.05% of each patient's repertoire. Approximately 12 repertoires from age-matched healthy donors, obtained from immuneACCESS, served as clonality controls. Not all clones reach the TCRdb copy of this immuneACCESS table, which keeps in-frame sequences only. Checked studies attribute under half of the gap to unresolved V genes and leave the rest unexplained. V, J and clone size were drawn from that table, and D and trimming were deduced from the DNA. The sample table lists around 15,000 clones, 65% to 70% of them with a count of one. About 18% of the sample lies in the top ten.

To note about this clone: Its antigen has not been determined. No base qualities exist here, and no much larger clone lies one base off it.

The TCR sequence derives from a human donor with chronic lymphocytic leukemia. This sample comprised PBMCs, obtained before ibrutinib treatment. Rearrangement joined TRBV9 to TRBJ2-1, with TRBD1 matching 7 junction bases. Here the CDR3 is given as CASSARDRLFNEQFF. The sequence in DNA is TGTGCCAGCAGCGCCCGGGACAGACTTTTCAATGAGCAGTTCTTC. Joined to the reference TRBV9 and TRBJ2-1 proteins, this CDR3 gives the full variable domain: DSGVTQTPKHLITATGQRVTLRCSPRSGDLSVYWYQQSLDQGLQFLIQYYNGEERAKGNILERFSAQQFPDLHSELNLSSLELGDSALYFCASSARDRLFNEQFFGPGTRLTVL.